Following are 17 T cell receptor beta chains from one sample sequenced in a study of OX40 agonist ivuxolimab in advanced cancers. Assay: immunoSEQ multiplex PCR; the TCRdb copy retains only in-frame clones and omits some. The table shows 84,000 or so clones, with approximately 91% occurring only once. The sequenced sample was CD4+ or CD8+ T cells sorted from blood, obtained in a trial of the OX40 agonist ivuxolimab. These receptor sequences come from an adult with an advanced solid tumor such as melanoma, head and neck, liver or kidney cancer.

As for this clone: An end of the junction differs from the germline gene, which may be a read error. The chain links TRBV7-2 to TRBJ1-2; D is possibly TRBD1 (5 bases). There are 12 residues in the CDR3. Looked up from germline, CDR1 is SGHTA and CDR2 is FQGNSA. The CDR3 bases are TGTGCCAGCAGCTTAGTTGGGAGGGGTTGGGCCTTC. It yields the protein CASSLVGRGWAF.

The V call is TRBV9, the J call TRBJ2-3; possibly TRBD1 or TRBD2 for D (6 bases each). CDR1 is SGDLS and CDR2 is YYNGEE in the germline V gene. V was trimmed by 0 bases and J by 4 bases, leaving 15 bases between them. This CDR3 region has 16 residues. Here the CDR3 DNA reads TGTGCCAGCAGCGTAGGAGGGGGGCAAGGTTCAGATACGCAGTATTTT. Translated: CASSVGGGQGSDTQYF.

J is TRBJ2-3 and V is TRBV28; the D gene is possibly TRBD1 (5 bases). This CDR3 contains 15 residues. Germline values: CDR1 MDHEN, CDR2 SYDVKM. V dropped 5 bases and J dropped 0 bases, with 12 bases sitting between them. In DNA, the CDR3 is TGTGCCAGCAGTCACGGACACTCTAGCACAGATACGCAGTATTTT. This encodes CASSHGHSSTDTQYF.

The chain links TRBV10-2 to TRBJ2-2; TRBD1 is a possible D gene (6 bases). CDR3 length: 13 amino acids. Germline-derived CDR1 and CDR2 are WSHSY and SAAADI. The CDR3 loop reads CASHSGATGELFF. In nucleotides, the CDR3 is TGCGCTTCCCATTCAGGGGCTACCGGGGAGCTGTTTTTT.

This rearrangement joins TRBV6-5 to TRBJ1-4, with no clear D. The CDR3 runs 15 residues. V lost 0 bases to trimming and J lost 1 base, with 6 bases between them. Germline V gives CDR1 MNHEY, CDR2 SVGAGI. The CDR3 nucleotides read TGTGCCAGCAGTTACTCCGGGCAAACTAATGAAAAACTGTTTTTT. The encoded protein is CASSYSGQTNEKLFF.

This chain connects TRBV6-1 to TRBJ2-5; the D call may be TRBD1 or TRBD2 (5 bases each). CDR1 MNHNS and CDR2 SASEGT come from the germline V gene. CDR3 length: 14 residues. Trimming pared 5 bases from V and 5 bases from J, leaving 15 bases between. The CDR3 coding sequence is TGTGCCAGCAGTCGGTCAGGTTGGGGGGAGACCCAGTACTTC. Translated, it gives CASSRSGWGETQYF.

V and J are TRBV15 and TRBJ2-1, with TRBD1 matching over 7 bases. CDR3 length: 14 amino acids. CDR1 and CDR2 from the germline V gene are LNHNV and YYDKDF (reference sequence). Trimming took 3 bases from V and 8 from J; bases not matched to a gene: 7. The CDR3 spells CATSSYRDSDEQFF. The CDR3 bases are TGTGCCACCAGCAGCTACAGGGACAGCGATGAGCAGTTCTTC.

V is TRBV6-1 and J is TRBJ2-1, with 9 bases identical to TRBD1. Germline V gene sequence: CDR1 MNHNS, CDR2 SASEGT. V was pared by 6 bases and J by 3 bases, with 9 bases of the junction left unmatched. This CDR3 is 16 amino acids long. CDR3 sequence (DNA): TGTGCCAGCAGGGAACAGGGGGCAGTGGGCTACAATGAGCAGTTCTTC. Translating gives CASREQGAVGYNEQFF.

The V call is TRBV29-1, the J call TRBJ1-4; no definite D call. Germline loops: CDR1 SQVTM, CDR2 ANQGSEA. The CDR3 totals 12 residues. Trimming stripped 4 bases from V and 7 bases from J, with 10 bases between. The CDR3: CSVAFVGEKLFF. The CDR3 DNA follows: TGCAGCGTTGCATTCGTGGGTGAAAAACTGTTTTTT.

V usage is TRBV5-6 and J usage is TRBJ1-1; D not resolved. The germline V and J ends were trimmed by 0 bases and 2 bases, with 14 bases remaining between them. CDR1 and CDR2 (germline): SGHDT, YYEEEE. The CDR3 is 16 residues long. Here the CDR3 DNA reads TGTGCCAGCAGCTTGGTAGGGAATAGGGCCAACACTGAAGCTTTCTTT. It codes for CASSLVGNRANTEAFF.

This chain links TRBV19 with TRBJ1-6; D not resolved. The germline V gene has CDR1 LNHDA and CDR2 SQIVND (reference sequence). Trimming removed 6 bases from V and 9 bases from J, with 18 bases in between. This CDR3 has 15 residues. CDR3 coding DNA: TGTGCCAGTAGGCAACCGGACGGGATGGGTTCACCCCTCCACTTT. It specifies CASRQPDGMGSPLHF.

V gene TRBV2 combines with J gene TRBJ1-1; D unresolved. The V gene's germline CDR1 is SNHLY and CDR2 FYNNEI. V lost 6 bases and J 4 bases, leaving 9 bases between the germline ends. This CDR3 has 12 amino acids. The CDR3 loop is CASRGVPTEAFF. The CDR3, as DNA: TGTGCCAGCAGGGGCGTACCCACTGAAGCTTTCTTT.

V usage is TRBV5-8 and J usage is TRBJ1-2, with D unclear. This CDR3 has 16 residues. The V end was cut by 3 bases, the J end by 5 bases, with 20 bases between. Germline CDR1 and CDR2: SGHTS and YDEGEE. The CDR3 sequence: CASSSGGGVRRYGYTF. The CDR3 coding sequence is TGTGCCAGCAGCTCGGGAGGTGGGGTTCGGCGATATGGCTACACCTTC.

The chain couples TRBV11-2 to TRBJ2-1; 8 bases line up with TRBD2. CDR3 length: 13 residues. Looked up from germline, CDR1 is SGHAT and CDR2 is FQNNGV. J lost 5 bases, V lost 8 bases, and 5 bases had no gene match. The CDR3 sequence: CASQSGGHNEQFF. The DNA of the CDR3 is TGTGCCAGCCAAAGCGGGGGCCACAATGAGCAGTTCTTC.

The CDR3 DNA reads as TGTGCCAGCAGGTCGGTTACTGGGGCCAACGTCCTGACTTTC. Amino acids: CASRSVTGANVLTF. The V call is TRBV6-1, the J call TRBJ2-6; D unresolved. The germline gives CDR1 MNHNS, CDR2 SASEGT. V shed 6 bases and J shed 2 bases, with 8 bases lying between them. This CDR3 is 14 amino acids long.

The V and J genes are TRBV5-1 and TRBJ2-2, with 9 bases aligning to TRBD1. Germline trimming cut 4 bases from V and 4 bases from J; bases unmatched to any gene: 2. Germline V lookup: CDR1 SGHRS, CDR2 YFSETQ. This CDR3 contains 14 residues. CDR3: CASSPTGGTGELFF. CDR3 coding DNA: TGCGCCAGCAGCCCGACAGGGGGCACCGGGGAGCTGTTTTTT.

This clone was observed a single time. The chain combines TRBV12-5 with TRBJ1-2; D remains unclear. The length of the CDR3 is 14 residues. V was pared by 0 bases and J by 4 bases, with 9 bases between. The V gene's germline CDR1 is LGHNT and CDR2 FRNRAP. The CDR3 sequence: CASGLVSGIYGYTF. Written as DNA, the CDR3 is TGTGCTAGTGGTTTGGTCTCCGGGATCTATGGCTACACCTTC. Looking up the rest from reference TRBV12-5 and TRBJ1-2 gives the full variable domain: DARVTQTPRHKVTEMGQEVTMRCQPILGHNTVFWYRQTMMQGLELLAYFRNRAPLDDSGMPKDRFSAEMPDATLATLKIQPSEPRDSAVYFCASGLVSGIYGYTFGSGTRLTVV.